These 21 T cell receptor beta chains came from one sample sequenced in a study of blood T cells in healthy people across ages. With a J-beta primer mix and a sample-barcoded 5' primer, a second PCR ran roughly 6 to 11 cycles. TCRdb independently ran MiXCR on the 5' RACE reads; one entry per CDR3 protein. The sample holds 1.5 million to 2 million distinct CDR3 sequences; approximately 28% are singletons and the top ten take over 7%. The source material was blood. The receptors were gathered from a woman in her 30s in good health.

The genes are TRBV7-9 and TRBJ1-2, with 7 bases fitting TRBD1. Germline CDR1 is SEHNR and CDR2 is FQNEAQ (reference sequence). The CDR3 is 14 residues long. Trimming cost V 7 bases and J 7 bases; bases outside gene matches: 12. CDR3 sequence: CASIDREILRGYTF. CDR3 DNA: TGTGCCAGCATCGACAGGGAAATTCTACGTGGCTACACCTTC.

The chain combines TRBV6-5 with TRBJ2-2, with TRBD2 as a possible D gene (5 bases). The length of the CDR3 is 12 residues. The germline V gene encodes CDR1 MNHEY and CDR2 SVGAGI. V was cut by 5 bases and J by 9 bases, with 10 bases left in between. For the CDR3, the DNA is TGTGCCAGCAGTCTGGACTCTAGGGAGCTGTTTTTT. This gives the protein CASSLDSRELFF.

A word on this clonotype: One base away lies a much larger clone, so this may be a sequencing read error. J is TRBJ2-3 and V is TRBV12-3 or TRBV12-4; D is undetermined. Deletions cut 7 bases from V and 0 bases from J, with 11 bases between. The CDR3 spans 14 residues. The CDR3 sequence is CASNQTPSTDTQYF. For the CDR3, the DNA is TGTGCCAGCAACCAGACACCGAGCACAGATACGCAGTATTTT.

CDR3 residues: CASSAWSGYTF. For the CDR3, the DNA is TGTGCCAGCAGTGCCTGGAGTGGCTACACCTTC. The J gene is TRBJ1-2, the V gene TRBV25-1; no clear D gene. Germline V CDR1 and CDR2: MGHDK, SYGVNS. This CDR3 is 11 amino acids long. Trimming pared 4 bases from V and 7 bases from J, leaving 7 bases between.

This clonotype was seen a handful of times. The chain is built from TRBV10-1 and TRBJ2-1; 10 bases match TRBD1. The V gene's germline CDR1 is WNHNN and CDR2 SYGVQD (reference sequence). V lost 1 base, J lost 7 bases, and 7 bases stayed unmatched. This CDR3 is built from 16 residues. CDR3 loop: CASSEWDRGGMNEQFF. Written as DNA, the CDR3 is TGCGCCAGCAGTGAGTGGGACAGGGGTGGAATGAATGAGCAGTTCTTC.

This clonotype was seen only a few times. The CDR3 is CASSFTTASEAFF. The CDR3, as DNA: TGTGCCAGCAGCTTTACGACAGCTTCTGAAGCTTTCTTT. The rearrangement joins TRBV7-9 to TRBJ1-1; tentative D call: TRBD1 (5 bases). V lost 3 bases and J 6 bases, leaving 11 bases between the germline ends. The CDR3 spans 13 residues. The germline V gene encodes CDR1 SEHNR and CDR2 FQNEAQ (reference sequence).

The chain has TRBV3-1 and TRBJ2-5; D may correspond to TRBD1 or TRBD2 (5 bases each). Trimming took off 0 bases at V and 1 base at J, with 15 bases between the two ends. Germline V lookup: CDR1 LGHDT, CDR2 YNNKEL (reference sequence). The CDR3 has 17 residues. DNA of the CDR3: TGTGCCAGCAGCCAAGACCGGGGCAGTAACATCCAAGAGACCCAGTACTTC. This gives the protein CASSQDRGSNIQETQYF.

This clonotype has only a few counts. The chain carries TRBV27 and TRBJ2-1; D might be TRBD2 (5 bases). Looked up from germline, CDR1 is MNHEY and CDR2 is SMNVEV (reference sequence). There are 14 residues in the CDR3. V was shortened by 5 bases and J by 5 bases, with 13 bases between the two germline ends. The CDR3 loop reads CASSTSGINNEQFF. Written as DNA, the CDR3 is TGTGCCAGCAGTACATCCGGGATCAACAATGAGCAGTTCTTC.

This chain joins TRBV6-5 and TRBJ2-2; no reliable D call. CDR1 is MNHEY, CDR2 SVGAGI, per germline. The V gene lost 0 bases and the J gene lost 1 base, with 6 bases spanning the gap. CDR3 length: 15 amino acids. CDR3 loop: CASSYSNWNTGELFF. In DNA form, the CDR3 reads TGTGCCAGCAGTTACTCGAACTGGAACACCGGGGAGCTGTTTTTT.

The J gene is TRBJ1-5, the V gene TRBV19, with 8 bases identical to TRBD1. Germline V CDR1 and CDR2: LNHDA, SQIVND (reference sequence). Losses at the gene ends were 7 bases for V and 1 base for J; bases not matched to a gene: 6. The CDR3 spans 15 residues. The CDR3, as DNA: TGTGCCAGTACAACCCGGACAGGGAGCAATCAGCCCCAGCATTTT. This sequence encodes CASTTRTGSNQPQHF.

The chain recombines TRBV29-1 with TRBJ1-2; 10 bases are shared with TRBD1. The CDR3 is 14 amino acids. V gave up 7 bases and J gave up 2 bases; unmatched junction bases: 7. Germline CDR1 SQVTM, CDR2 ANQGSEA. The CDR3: CSARTGGGNYGYTF. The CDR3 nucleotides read TGCAGCGCAAGGACAGGGGGAGGAAACTATGGCTACACCTTC. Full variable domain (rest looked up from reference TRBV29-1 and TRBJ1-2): SAVISQKPSRDICQRGTSLTIQCQVDSQVTMMFWYRQQPGQSLTLIATANQGSEATYESGFVIDKFPISRPNLTFSTLTVSNMSPEDSSIYLCSARTGGGNYGYTFGSGTRLTVV.

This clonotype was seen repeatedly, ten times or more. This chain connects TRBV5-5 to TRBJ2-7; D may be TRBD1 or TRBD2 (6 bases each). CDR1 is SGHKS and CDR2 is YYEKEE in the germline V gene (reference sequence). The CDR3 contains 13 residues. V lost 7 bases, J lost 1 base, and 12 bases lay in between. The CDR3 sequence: CASARGASYEQYF. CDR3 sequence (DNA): TGTGCCAGCGCAAGGGGGGCTTCCTACGAGCAGTACTTC.

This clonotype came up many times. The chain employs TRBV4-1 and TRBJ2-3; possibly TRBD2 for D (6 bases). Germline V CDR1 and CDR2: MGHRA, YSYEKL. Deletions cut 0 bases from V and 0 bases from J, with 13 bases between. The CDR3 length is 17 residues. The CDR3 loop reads CASSQEKGGPSTDTQYF. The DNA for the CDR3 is TGCGCCAGCAGCCAAGAAAAGGGAGGACCCAGCACAGATACGCAGTATTTT.

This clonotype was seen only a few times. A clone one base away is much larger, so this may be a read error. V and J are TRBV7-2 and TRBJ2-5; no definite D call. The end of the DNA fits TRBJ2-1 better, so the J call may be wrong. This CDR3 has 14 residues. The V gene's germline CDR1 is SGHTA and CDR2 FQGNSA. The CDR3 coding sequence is TGTGCCAGCAGCTTAGAGCAGTACCAAGAGACCCAGTTCTTC. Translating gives CASSLEQYQETQFF.

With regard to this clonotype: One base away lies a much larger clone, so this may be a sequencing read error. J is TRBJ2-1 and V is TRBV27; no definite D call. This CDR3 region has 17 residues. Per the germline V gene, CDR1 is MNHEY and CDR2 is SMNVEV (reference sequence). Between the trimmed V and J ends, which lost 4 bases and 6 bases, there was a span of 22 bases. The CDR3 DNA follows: TGTGCCAGCAGTTCACTGCACGACCTAGAGGAAGTCAATGAGCAGTTCTTC. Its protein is CASSSLHDLEEVNEQFF.

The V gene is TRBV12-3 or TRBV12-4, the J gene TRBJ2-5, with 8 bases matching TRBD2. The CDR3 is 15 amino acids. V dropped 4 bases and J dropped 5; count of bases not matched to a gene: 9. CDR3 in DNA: TGTGCCAGCAGTTCGGCCGGGGGGGGCAGGGAGACCCAGTACTTC. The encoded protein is CASSSAGGGRETQYF.

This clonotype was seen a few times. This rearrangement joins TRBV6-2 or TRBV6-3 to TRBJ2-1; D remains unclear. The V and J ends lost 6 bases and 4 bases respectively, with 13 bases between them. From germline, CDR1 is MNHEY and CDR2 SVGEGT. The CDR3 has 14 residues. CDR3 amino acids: CASSPGRIYNEQFF. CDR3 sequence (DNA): TGTGCCAGCAGCCCGGGTCGAATATACAATGAGCAGTTCTTC.

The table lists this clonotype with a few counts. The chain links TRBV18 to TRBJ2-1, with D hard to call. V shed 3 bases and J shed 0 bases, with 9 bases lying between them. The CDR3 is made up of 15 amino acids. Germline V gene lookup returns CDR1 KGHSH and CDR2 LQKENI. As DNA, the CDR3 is TGTGCCAGCTCACCGAACCTTGGCTCCTACAATGAGCAGTTCTTC. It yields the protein CASSPNLGSYNEQFF.

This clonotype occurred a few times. In DNA form, the CDR3 reads TGTGCCTCCGCGGGACAGGGACTCTACGAGCAGTACTTC. This translates into CASAGQGLYEQYF. The rearrangement joins TRBV6-2 or TRBV6-3 to TRBJ2-7, with 9 bases fitting TRBD1. V trimming: 11 bases; J trimming: 3 bases; junction bases outside the gene matches: 8. Germline lookup yields CDR1 MNHEY and CDR2 SVGEGT. The CDR3 is 13 residues long.

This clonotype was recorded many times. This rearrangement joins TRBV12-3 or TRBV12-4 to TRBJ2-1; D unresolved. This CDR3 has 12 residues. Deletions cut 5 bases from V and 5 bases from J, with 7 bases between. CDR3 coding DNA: TGTGCCAGCAGTCGATCGGACAATGAGCAGTTCTTC. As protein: CASSRSDNEQFF.

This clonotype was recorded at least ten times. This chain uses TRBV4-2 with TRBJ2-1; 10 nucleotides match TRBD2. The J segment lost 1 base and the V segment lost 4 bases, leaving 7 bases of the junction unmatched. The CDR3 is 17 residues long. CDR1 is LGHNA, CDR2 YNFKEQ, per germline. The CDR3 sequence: CASSRPSGGDSYNEQFF. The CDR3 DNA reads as TGTGCCAGCAGCCGACCTAGCGGGGGCGATTCCTACAATGAGCAGTTCTTC.